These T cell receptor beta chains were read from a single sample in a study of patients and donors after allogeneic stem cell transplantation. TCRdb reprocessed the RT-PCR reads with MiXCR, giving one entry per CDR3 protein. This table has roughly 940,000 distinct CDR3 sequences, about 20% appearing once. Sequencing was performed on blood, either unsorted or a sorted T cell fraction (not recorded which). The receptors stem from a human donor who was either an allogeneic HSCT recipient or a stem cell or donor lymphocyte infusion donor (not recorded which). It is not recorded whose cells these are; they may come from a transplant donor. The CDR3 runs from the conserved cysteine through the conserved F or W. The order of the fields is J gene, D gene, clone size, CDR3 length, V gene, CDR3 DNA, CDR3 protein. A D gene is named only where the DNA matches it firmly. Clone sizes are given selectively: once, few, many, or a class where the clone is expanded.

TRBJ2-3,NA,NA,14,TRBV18,TGTGCCAGCTCTAAGCCTCCAGGGACAGATACGCAGTATTTT,CASSKPPGTDTQYF
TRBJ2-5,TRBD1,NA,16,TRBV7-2,TGTGCCAGCAGCTCGACAGGGGGCGCGATAGGAGAGACCCAGTACTTC,CASSSTGGAIGETQYF
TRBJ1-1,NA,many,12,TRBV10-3,TGTGCCATCGGGCGGGTGAACACTGAAGCTTTCTTT,CAIGRVNTEAFF
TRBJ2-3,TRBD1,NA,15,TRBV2,TGTGCCAGCAGTGATGGGGACAGCAGCACAGATACGCAGTATTTT,CASSDGDSSTDTQYF
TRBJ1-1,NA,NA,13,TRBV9,TGTGCCAGCAGCGTAGAACTGAACACTGAAGCTTTCTTT,CASSVELNTEAFF
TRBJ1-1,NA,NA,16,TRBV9,TGTGCCAGCAGCGGAGAGGGAACAGCGACGAACACTGAAGCTTTCTTT,CASSGEGTATNTEAFF
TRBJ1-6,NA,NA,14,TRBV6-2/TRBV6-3,TGTGCCAGCACCCAGGTGACCTATAATTCACCCCTCCACTTT,CASTQVTYNSPLHF
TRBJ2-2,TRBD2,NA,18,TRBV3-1,TGTGCCAGCAGCCAGCCGGGACTAGCGGGAGTCTGGAGCGGGGAGCTGTTTTTT,CASSQPGLAGVWSGELFF
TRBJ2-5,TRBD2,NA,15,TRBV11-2,TGTGCCAGCAGCTCCCCCTGGGGGGGTGGAGAGACCCAGTACTTC,CASSSPWGGGETQYF
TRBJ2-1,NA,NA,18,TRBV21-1,TGTGCCAGCAGCAAAGCATTAGGAGGACTAGCGGGAGGGCTAGAGCAGTTCTTC,CASSKALGGLAGGLEQFF
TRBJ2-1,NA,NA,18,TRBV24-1,TGTGCCACCAGTACAACCACGTTGGCGGCTAGCTCCTACAATGAGCAGTTCTTC,CATSTTTLAASSYNEQFF
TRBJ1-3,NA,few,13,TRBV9,TGTGCCAGCAGCGGAGGGATCGGAAACACCATATATTTT,CASSGGIGNTIYF
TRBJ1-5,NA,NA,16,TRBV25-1,TGTGCCAGCAGCGACCTCGGGGCAGGCAGCAATCAGCCCCAGCATTTT,CASSDLGAGSNQPQHF
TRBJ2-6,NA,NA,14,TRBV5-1,TGCGCCAGCAGCTGGGGGGACAGTGGGCACGTCCTGACTTTC,CASSWGDSGHVLTF
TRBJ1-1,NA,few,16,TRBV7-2,TGTGCCAGCAGCTTAGCAATAGGACGAACGAACACTGAAGCTTTCTTT,CASSLAIGRTNTEAFF
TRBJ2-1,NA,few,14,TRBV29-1,TGCAGCGTGGCCCTGACACTAACCTACAATGAGCAGTTCTTC,CSVALTLTYNEQFF
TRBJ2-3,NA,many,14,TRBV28,TGTGCCAGCAGTGGGACGGCTAGCACAGATACGCAGTATTTT,CASSGTASTDTQYF
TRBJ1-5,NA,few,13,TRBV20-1,TGCAGTGCTAGGATCCGTAGCAATCAGCCCCAGCATTTT,CSARIRSNQPQHF
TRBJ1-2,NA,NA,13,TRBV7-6,TGTGCCAGCAGCCCCCACGGGGGTCGCGGCTACACCTTC,CASSPHGGRGYTF
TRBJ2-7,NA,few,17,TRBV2,TGTGCCAGCAGTGAATTAATTCGGGCAGGACCTCCCTACGAGCAGTACTTC,CASSELIRAGPPYEQYF
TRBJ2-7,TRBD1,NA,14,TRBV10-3,TGTGCCATTGGACAGGGGCCGGGTCGGTCCGAGCAGTACTTC,CAIGQGPGRSEQYF
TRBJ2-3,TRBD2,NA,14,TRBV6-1,TGTGCCAGCAACCCTAGCGGGAGCACAGATACGCAGTATTTT,CASNPSGSTDTQYF
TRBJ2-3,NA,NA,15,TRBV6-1,TGTGCCAGCAGTGAAGGTCGGGGCGTCACAGATACGCAGTATTTT,CASSEGRGVTDTQYF
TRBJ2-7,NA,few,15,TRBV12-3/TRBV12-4,TGTGCCAGCAGTACCGGACAGTCTTGGTCCTACGAGCAGTACTTC,CASSTGQSWSYEQYF
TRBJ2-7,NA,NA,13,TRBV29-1,TGCAGCGTTGAAGTCCCGGACGGCTACGAGCAGTACTTC,CSVEVPDGYEQYF
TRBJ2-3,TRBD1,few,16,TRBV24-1,TGTGCCACCAGTGATTTTGGGACAGGGCGCGCAGATACGCAGTATTTT,CATSDFGTGRADTQYF
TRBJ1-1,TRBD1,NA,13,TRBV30,TGTGCCTGGACCCTCGGGACAGGGGGTTCAGCTTTCTTT,CAWTLGTGGSAFF
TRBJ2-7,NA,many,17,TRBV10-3,TGTGCCATCAGTGAGTCGACCGGTACCCCAAGCTCCTACGAGCAGTACTTC,CAISESTGTPSSYEQYF
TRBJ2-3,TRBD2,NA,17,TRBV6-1,TGTGCCAGCAGATGGTCTAGCGGGAGGGCACTATCTGATACGCAGTATTTT,CASRWSSGRALSDTQYF
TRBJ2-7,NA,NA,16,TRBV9,TGTGCCAGCAGCCGGGGAAAGGGGCGGTCCGCCTACGAGCAGTACTTC,CASSRGKGRSAYEQYF
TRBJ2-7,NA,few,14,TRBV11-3,TGTGCCAGCACCCAGGGAAGAGGAGGGGGCGAGCAGTACTTC,CASTQGRGGGEQYF
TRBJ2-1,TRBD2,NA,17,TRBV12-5,TGTGGTAGTGGTTTAGGGACCGGGACTAGCGGCTGTGATGAGCAGTTCTTC,CGSGLGTGTSGCDEQFF
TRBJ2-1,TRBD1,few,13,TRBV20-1,TGCAGTGCGAGGACAGGACCCTACAATGAGCAGTTCTTC,CSARTGPYNEQFF
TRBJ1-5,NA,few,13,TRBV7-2,TGTGCCAGCAGCTTAAAGGGGCATCAGCCCCAGCATTTT,CASSLKGHQPQHF
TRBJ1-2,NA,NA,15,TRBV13,TGTGCCAGCACCTCAACCACCGTGGGCGGGTGGGGCTACACCTTC,CASTSTTVGGWGYTF
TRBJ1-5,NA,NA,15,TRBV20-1,TGCAGTGCTAGAGATTTCGGGGAGGGTAATCAGCCCCAGCATTTT,CSARDFGEGNQPQHF
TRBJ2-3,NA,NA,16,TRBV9,TGTGCCAGCAGCGTAGCGGAGGGTTTAGGTACAGATACGCAGTATTTT,CASSVAEGLGTDTQYF
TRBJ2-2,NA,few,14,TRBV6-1,TGTGCCAGCAGTGAAGGGCAGGGGTTCGGGGAGCTGTTTTTT,CASSEGQGFGELFF
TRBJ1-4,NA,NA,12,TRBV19,TGTGCCAGTAGTGTAGGGAGTGAAAAACTGTTTTTT,CASSVGSEKLFF
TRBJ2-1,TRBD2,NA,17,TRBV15,TGTGCCACCAGCAGAGATGGTAGAGCGGGAGTCTACAATGAGCAGTTCTTC,CATSRDGRAGVYNEQFF
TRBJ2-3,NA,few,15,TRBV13,TGTGCCAGCAGCCCCCGGGGCAGAGGGTCAGATACGCAGTATTTT,CASSPRGRGSDTQYF
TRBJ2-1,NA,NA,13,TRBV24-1,TGTGCCATCAGCCGTTGGGCGGCTACTGAGCAGTTCTTC,CAISRWAATEQFF
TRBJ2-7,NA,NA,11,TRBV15,TGTGCCACCAGCAGAGTGCGCGAGCAGTACTTC,CATSRVREQYF
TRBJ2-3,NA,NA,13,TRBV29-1,TGCAGCGTTGAAGACCAGGGGGGTCCTACGCAGTATTTT,CSVEDQGGPTQYF
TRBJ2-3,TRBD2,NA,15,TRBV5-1,TGCGCCAGCAGCTTGGTAACGGGGGGGCATGATACGCAGTATTTT,CASSLVTGGHDTQYF
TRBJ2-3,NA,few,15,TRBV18,TGTGCCAGCTCACCCCGATTTCGGACCACAGATACGCAGTATTTT,CASSPRFRTTDTQYF
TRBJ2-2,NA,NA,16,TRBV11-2,TGTGCCAGCAGCTTAGGGGTCACCGTAACACCCGGGGAGCTGTTTTTT,CASSLGVTVTPGELFF
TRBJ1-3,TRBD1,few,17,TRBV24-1,TGTGCCACCAGAGAGGGGGCGACCTTTCTCTCTGGAAACACCATATATTTT,CATREGATFLSGNTIYF
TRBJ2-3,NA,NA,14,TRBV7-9,TGTGCCAGCAGCCCTCGAAAGGGGGCAGATACGCAGTATTTT,CASSPRKGADTQYF
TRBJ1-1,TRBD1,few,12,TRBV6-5,TGTGCCAGCAGTTTCAGGGGGCAAGAAGCTTTCTTT,CASSFRGQEAFF
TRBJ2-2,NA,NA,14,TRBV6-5,TGTGCCAGCAGTTTACTCTCACACACCGGGGAGCTGTTTTTT,CASSLLSHTGELFF
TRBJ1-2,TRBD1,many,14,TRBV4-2,TGTGCCAGCAGACCTCGACAGGGGGGATATGGCTACACCTTC,CASRPRQGGYGYTF
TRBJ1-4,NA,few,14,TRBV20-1,TGCAGTGCTAGATCGGGGAAAGGGCGTGAAAAACTGTTTTTT,CSARSGKGREKLFF
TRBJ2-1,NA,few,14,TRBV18,TGTGCCAGCTCACCCGGGAGTAGGTGGAATGAGCAGTTCTTC,CASSPGSRWNEQFF
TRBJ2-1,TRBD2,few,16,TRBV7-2,TGTGCCAGCACCTCACGGGGTGCGGGAGCGTACAATGAGCAGTTCTTC,CASTSRGAGAYNEQFF
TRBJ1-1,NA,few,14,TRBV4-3,TGCGCCAGCAGCCAAGATGGCAGGGCCCTTGGAGCTTTCTTT,CASSQDGRALGAFF
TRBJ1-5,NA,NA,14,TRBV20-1,TGCAGTGCTAGAGATCGAAGATATAATCAACCCCAGCATTTT,CSARDRRYNQPQHF